This T cell receptor beta chain was captured in a study of OX40 agonist ivuxolimab in advanced cancers. Notes on the study in general: The study found that CD8+ T cells averaged more expanded clones than CD4+.

Germline CDR1 and CDR2: SGHKS and YYEKEE (reference sequence). V was pared by 6 bases and J by 0 bases, with 10 bases between. The CDR3 consists of 13 residues. Using immunoSEQ multiplex PCR, the repertoire was profiled, and TCRdb retains in-frame clones only, with some absent. The table includes some 86,000 clones, about 91% detected once. About this clone: Its antigen is unknown.

Sequenced here: CD4+ or CD8+ T cells sorted from blood, sampled in a trial of the OX40 agonist ivuxolimab. The receptor comes from an adult with an advanced solid tumor such as melanoma, head and neck, liver or kidney cancer. V and J are TRBV5-5 and TRBJ2-7, with D unresolved. The CDR3 is CASTRLASYEQYF. DNA of the CDR3: TGTGCCAGCACACGGCTCGCCTCCTACGAGCAGTACTTC.